A selection of T cell receptor beta chains follows, all from one sample in a study of T-cell reconstitution after alpha-beta-depleted transplantation in children. TCRdb re-called the PCR reads with MiXCR, one entry per CDR3 protein. The sample lists 500,000 or so distinct CDR3 sequences, approximately 30% seen once, with 2% to 3% in the top ten. Sequencing was performed on PBMCs from the stem cell graft donor, taken from the stem cell graft. The receptors were sampled from a human donor who donated a stem cell graft to a child with aplastic anemia. CDR3s include the opening cysteine and the closing phenylalanine or tryptophan. Each record gives: CDR3 length, D gene, clone size, J gene, V gene, CDR3 protein, CDR3 DNA. The D gene is left open where the match is weak. Size values are once, few and many counts, or a class for expanded clones, and some rows have none.

13 | . | few | TRBJ2-3 | TRBV24-1 | CATRQGGTDTQYF | TGTGCCACCAGACAGGGCGGCACAGATACGCAGTATTTT
17 | . | . | TRBJ2-1 | TRBV15 | CATSRQGGRTYYNEQFF | TGTGCCACCAGCAGACAAGGGGGGCGGACCTACTACAATGAGCAGTTCTTC
16 | . | few | TRBJ1-3 | TRBV5-4 | CASSLRGEGSGNTIYF | TGTGCCAGCAGCTTAAGGGGTGAAGGCTCTGGAAACACCATATATTTT
17 | TRBD2 | few | TRBJ2-2 | TRBV9 | CASSVGTSGRNTGELFF | TGTGCCAGCAGCGTTGGGACTAGCGGGAGGAACACCGGGGAGCTGTTTTTT
15 | . | . | TRBJ2-5 | TRBV12-3/TRBV12-4 | CASSFGTGRQETQYF | TGTGCCAGCAGTTTTGGAACGGGAAGACAAGAGACCCAGTACTTC
14 | . | . | TRBJ2-1 | TRBV14 | CASSQEARINEQFF | TGTGCCAGCAGCCAAGAAGCACGAATAAATGAGCAGTTCTTC
18 | TRBD2 | . | TRBJ2-7 | TRBV11-2 | CANKTGPDPAGANGEQYF | TGTGCCAACAAAACCGGGCCGGACCCAGCGGGAGCCAACGGGGAGCAGTACTTC
13 | . | . | TRBJ2-5 | TRBV7-2 | CASSRLVRETQYF | TGTGCCAGCAGCAGACTAGTTAGAGAGACCCAGTACTTC
11 | . | few | TRBJ1-3 | TRBV12-3/TRBV12-4 | CASSFLGTIYF | TGTGCCAGCAGTTTCCTTGGCACCATATATTTT
14 | . | . | TRBJ1-1 | TRBV3-1 | CASSPPGRFTEAFF | TGTGCCAGCAGCCCCCCGGGCAGATTCACTGAAGCTTTCTTT
16 | . | once | TRBJ1-1 | TRBV3-1 | CASSQDSRGGGTEAFF | TGTGCCAGCAGCCAAGACTCGAGGGGGGGCGGGACTGAAGCTTTCTTT
15 | . | few | TRBJ1-1 | TRBV7-8 | CASSLVEGHRSEAFF | TGTGCCAGCAGCTTAGTTGAAGGACACAGGAGTGAAGCTTTCTTT
14 | TRBD2 | . | TRBJ2-3 | TRBV5-1 | CASMASGSSDTQYF | TGCGCCAGCATGGCTAGCGGGAGCTCAGATACGCAGTATTTT
18 | TRBD2 | . | TRBJ2-5 | TRBV11-2 | CASSFWAGEAGLQETQYF | TGTGCCAGCAGCTTTTGGGCGGGAGAGGCGGGTCTTCAAGAGACCCAGTACTTC
16 | . | . | TRBJ2-1 | TRBV7-2 | CASSSPPGAGVNEQFF | TGTGCCAGCAGCTCGCCCCCCGGGGCTGGCGTCAATGAGCAGTTCTTC
15 | . | . | TRBJ1-1 | TRBV6-2/TRBV6-3 | CASSGIEELNTEAFF | TGTGCCAGCAGTGGCATAGAGGAGTTGAACACTGAAGCTTTCTTT
15 | TRBD1 | . | TRBJ1-2 | TRBV7-9 | CASSPGSIDRDGYTF | TGTGCCAGCAGCCCCGGTTCCATCGACAGGGACGGCTACACCTTC
9 | . | few | TRBJ2-3 | TRBV4-3 | CASSPPIWF | TGCGCCAGCAGCCCTCCGATTTGGTTT